This T cell receptor (beta chain) was documented in a study of T cell repertoires in cytomegalovirus infection. The CDR3 spans 12 residues. Trimming pared 1 base from V and 8 bases from J, leaving 11 bases between. Per germline, CDR1 DFQATT and CDR2 SNEGSKA (reference sequence). The table lists this clonotype with a few counts. Its antigen remains unidentified. TCRdb reprocessed the reads via MiXCR and lists one record per CDR3 protein. The data show 200,000 to 250,000 distinct CDR3 sequences, roughly 34% seen once. Study outcomes and limitations: Carriage of CMV together with the relevant HLA was identifiable through cumulative public TCR beta family frequency. The study found HLA-C-restricted CMV-specific TCR beta clonotypes dominating the ex vivo response.

V gene TRBV20-1 combines with J gene TRBJ1-1; D unresolved. This receptor was obtained from a human donor in good health (CMV status not recorded). Some clones in this sample may be carry-over from other donors' samples. The sample was CD8+ T cells from cultured PBMCs, taken from culture after CMV antigen stimulation. CDR3 loop: CSARGRSSEAFF. The CDR3 bases are TGCAGTGCTAGAGGGCGAAGTTCGGAAGCTTTCTTT.